This T cell receptor beta chain came from a study of beta chain features in type 1 diabetes. General observations from the study: TCRB CDR3s were moderately but significantly shorter in Type 1 diabetes patients in all four CD4+ subsets.

This CDR3 is built from 18 residues. As every portion of the isolated RNA was reverse transcribed, the sequencing read expressed TCRB transcripts. Here immunoSEQ multiplex PCR was the method, and the copy in TCRdb shows in-frame clones only, minus some. This table has 300,000 to 350,000 clones, roughly 12% appearing once. Note on this clone: What it recognizes is unknown.

The genes are TRBV21-1 and TRBJ2-3; TRBD2, as called in the table, went unchecked against the DNA. TRBV21-1 is a pseudogene. The sequence was obtained from a woman aged 18-29 years with type 1 diabetes. The sample taken for sequencing was naive CD4+ T cells from blood. CDR3 in DNA: TGTGCCAGCAGCAATGAAGGGGCGGGAGGGGTCTCTGGGGATACGCAGTATTTT. It encodes CASSNEGAGGVSGDTQYF.